This T cell receptor (beta chain) was observed in a study of CD8+CD57+ T cells in acquired aplastic anemia (dated by TCRdb to the late 2010s). Concerning the study at large: Extracted DNA from sorted CD4+ and CD8+ cells averaged 3.2 ug, ranging from roughly 0.17 to 27.4 ug. Healthy donor samples averaged about 9.8 million reads for CD4+ and fewer than 12 million for CD8+ cells.

The CDR3 sequence holds 14 residues, the cysteine and phenylalanine included. Only the CDR3 part of the read is kept: 42 bases, read in frame from the first base. The germline V gene (reference sequence) provides CDR1 LNHNV and CDR2 YYDKDF. The junction carries 13 bases between V and J, which are trimmed by 0 bases and 8 bases respectively. Findings and caveats that apply to the study as a whole: Twenty-nine CD8+ CDR3 sequences were found to be shared between patients and controls, but these sequences appeared to be highly expressed in patients and within the immunodominant clones of the patients. CD8+ Simpson's diversity did not differ significantly between patients and healthy controls (P=0.060).

Genomic DNA served as template for TCR beta VDJ combination and CDR3 sequence profiling. TCR repertoire sequencing was run on an Illumina HiSeq 2000. Per the authors' processing: Repertoire assessment relied on Simpson's diversity index, CDR3 size and DJ length profiles, and TRBV/TRBJ rearrangement plots. The most abundant DNA sequence in the deep sequencing data was taken as the immunodominant clone. CDR3 amino acid sequences were checked for sharing between subjects and were compared against published repertoires and the VDJdb database. The raw public reads went through TCRdb reprocessing: fastp at Q25, MiXCR clone calling, in-frame beta chains kept. Here each entry gathers all rows of one CDR3 protein and keeps the most common genes and DNA. These V and J calls derive from TCRdb rather than the authors' analysis. Present in this sample are about 62,000 distinct CDR3 sequences, 45% to 70% of which were seen just once. About 2.5% of the sample lies in the top ten.

In this study, sorted CD4+ and CD8+ T cells from the blood of healthy subjects and of severe aplastic anemia patients had their TCR repertoires deep-sequenced. Ficoll-Paque density gradient centrifugation was used to isolate peripheral blood mononuclear cells. Before DNA extraction, CD4+ and CD8+ T cells were sorted by FACS or by magnetic beads. In the case of this clonotype: The antigen this receptor binds is unknown. No much larger clone is present one base from it, and per-base qualities are unavailable.

Sequencing was carried out using sorted CD4+, CD8+, or CD8+CD57+ T cells (not recorded which) from PBMCs. This chain joins TRBV15 to TRBJ1-2; the D region possibly corresponds to TRBD1 (6 bases align). This TCR was sampled from a human donor in good health, serving as a control. The CDR3 protein: CATSRDPGGGGYTF. DNA sequence: TGTGCCACCAGCAGAGATCCTGGGGGCGGCGGCTACACCTTC.